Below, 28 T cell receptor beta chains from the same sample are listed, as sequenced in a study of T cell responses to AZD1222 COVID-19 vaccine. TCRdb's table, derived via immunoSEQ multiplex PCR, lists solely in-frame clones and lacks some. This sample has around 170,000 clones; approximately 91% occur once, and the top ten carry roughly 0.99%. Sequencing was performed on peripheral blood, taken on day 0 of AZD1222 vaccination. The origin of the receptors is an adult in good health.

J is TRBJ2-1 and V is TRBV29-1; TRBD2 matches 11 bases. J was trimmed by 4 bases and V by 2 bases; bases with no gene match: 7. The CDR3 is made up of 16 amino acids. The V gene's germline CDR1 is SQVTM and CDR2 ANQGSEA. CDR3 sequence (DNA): TGCAGCGTTGAAAACCCTAGCGGGGGGACTTACAATGAGCAGTTCTTC. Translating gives CSVENPSGGTYNEQFF.

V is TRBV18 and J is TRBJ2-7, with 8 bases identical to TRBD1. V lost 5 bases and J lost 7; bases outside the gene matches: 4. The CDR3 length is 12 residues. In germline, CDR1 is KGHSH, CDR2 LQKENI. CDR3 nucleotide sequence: TGTGCCAGCTCAAGGGACAGGAGGGAGCAGTACTTC. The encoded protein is CASSRDRREQYF.

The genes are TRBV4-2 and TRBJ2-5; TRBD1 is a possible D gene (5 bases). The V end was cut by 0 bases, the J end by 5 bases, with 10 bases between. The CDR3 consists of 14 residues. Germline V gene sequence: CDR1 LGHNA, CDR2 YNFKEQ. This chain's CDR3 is CASSQEGVSETQYF. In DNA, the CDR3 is TGTGCCAGCAGCCAAGAAGGGGTTTCTGAGACCCAGTACTTC.

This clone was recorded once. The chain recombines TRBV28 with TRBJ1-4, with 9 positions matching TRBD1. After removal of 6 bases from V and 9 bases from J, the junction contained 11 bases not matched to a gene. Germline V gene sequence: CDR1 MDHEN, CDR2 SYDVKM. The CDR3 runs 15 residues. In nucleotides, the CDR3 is TGTGCCAGCAGAATACAGGGGGCAGGGTCGAAAAAACTGTTTTTT. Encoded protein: CASRIQGAGSKKLFF. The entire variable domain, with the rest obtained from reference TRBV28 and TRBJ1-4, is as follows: DVKVTQSSRYLVKRTGEKVFLECVQDMDHENMFWYRQDPGLGLRLIYFSYDVKMKEKGDIPEGYSVSREKKERFSLILESASTNQTSMYLCASRIQGAGSKKLFFGSGTQLSVL.

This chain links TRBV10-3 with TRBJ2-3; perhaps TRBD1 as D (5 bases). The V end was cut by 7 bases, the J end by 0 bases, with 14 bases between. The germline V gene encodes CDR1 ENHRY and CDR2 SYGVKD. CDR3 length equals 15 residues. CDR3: CAITGNQHSTDTQYF. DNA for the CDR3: TGTGCCATCACAGGGAACCAGCACAGCACAGATACGCAGTATTTT.

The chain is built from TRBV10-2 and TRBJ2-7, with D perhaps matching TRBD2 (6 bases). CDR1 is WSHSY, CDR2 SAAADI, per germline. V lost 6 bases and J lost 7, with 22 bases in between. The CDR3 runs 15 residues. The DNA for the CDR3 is TGCGCCAGCAGGCGGGAACGGGATGCCTACGAAGAGCAGTACTTC. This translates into CASRRERDAYEEQYF.

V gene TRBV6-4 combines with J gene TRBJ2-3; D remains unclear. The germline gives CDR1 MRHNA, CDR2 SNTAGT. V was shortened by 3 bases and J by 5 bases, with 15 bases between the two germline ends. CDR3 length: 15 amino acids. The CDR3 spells CASSERSTSLDTQYF. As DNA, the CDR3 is TGTGCCAGCAGTGAGCGGTCTACTTCCTTAGATACGCAGTATTTT.

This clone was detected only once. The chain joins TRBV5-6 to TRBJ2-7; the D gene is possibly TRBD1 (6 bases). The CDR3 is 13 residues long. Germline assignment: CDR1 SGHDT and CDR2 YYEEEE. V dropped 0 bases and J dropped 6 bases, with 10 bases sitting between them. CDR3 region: CASSLATGLEQYF. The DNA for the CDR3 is TGTGCCAGCAGCTTGGCGACAGGTCTCGAGCAGTACTTC.

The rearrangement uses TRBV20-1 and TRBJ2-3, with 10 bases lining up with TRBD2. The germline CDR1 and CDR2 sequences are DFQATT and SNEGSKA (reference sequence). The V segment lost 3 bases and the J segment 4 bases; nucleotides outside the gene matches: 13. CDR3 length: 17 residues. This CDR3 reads CSASKASGRGSPDTQYF. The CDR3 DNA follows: TGCAGTGCTAGTAAGGCTAGCGGGAGAGGTTCGCCAGATACGCAGTATTTT.

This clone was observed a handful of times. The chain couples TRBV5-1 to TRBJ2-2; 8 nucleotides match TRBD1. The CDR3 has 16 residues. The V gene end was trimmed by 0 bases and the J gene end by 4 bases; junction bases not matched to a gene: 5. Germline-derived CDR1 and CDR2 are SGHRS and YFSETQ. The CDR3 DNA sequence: TGCGCCAGCAGCTTGGACCCAGGGGGCGGCACCGGGGAGCTGTTTTTT. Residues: CASSLDPGGGTGELFF.

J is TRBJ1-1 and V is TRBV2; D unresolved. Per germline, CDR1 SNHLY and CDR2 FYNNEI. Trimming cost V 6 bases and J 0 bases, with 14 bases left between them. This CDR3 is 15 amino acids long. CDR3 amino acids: CASRDRGVMNTEAFF. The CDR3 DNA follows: TGTGCCAGCAGGGACCGGGGTGTGATGAACACTGAAGCTTTCTTT.

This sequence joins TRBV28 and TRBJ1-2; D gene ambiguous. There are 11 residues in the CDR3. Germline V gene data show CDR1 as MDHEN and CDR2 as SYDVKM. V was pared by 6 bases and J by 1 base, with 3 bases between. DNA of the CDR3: TGTGCCAGCAGGTTTAACTATGGCTACACCTTC. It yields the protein CASRFNYGYTF.

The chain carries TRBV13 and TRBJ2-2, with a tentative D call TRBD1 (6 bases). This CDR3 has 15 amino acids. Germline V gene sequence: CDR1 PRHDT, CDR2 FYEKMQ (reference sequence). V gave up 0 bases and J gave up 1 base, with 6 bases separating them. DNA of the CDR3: TGTGCCAGCAGCTTAGGACAGGGGAACACCGGGGAGCTGTTTTTT. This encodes CASSLGQGNTGELFF.

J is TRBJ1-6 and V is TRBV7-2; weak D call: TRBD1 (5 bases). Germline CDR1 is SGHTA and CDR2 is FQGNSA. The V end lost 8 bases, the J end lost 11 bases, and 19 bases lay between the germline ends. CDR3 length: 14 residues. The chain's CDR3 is CASGGDQRFAPLHF. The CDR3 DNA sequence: TGTGCCAGCGGTGGGGACCAACGTTTCGCACCCCTCCACTTT.

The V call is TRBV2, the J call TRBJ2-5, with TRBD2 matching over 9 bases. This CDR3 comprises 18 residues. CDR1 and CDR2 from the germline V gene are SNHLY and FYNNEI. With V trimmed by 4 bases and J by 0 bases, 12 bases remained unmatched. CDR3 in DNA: TGTGCCAGCAGTGCCGGGCTAGCGGGACCTTCGTACCAAGAGACCCAGTACTTC. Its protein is CASSAGLAGPSYQETQYF.

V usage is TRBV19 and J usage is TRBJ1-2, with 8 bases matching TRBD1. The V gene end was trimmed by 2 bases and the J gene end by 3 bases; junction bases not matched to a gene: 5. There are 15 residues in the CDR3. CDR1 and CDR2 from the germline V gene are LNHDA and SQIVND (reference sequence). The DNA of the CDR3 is TGTGCCAGTAGTATAAACAGGGGGGTCCACTATGGCTACACCTTC. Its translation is CASSINRGVHYGYTF.

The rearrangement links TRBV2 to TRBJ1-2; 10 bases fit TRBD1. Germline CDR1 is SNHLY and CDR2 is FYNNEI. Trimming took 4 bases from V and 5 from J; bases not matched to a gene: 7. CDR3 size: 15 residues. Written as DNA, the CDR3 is TGTGCCAGCAGTGTGACCCCGGGACAGGGGTATGGCTACACCTTC. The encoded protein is CASSVTPGQGYGYTF.

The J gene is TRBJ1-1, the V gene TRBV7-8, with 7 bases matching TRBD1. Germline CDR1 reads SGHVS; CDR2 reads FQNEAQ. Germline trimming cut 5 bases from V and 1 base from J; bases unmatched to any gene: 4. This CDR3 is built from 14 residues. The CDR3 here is CASSLTGANTEAFF. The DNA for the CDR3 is TGTGCCAGCAGCCTAACAGGGGCGAACACTGAAGCTTTCTTT.

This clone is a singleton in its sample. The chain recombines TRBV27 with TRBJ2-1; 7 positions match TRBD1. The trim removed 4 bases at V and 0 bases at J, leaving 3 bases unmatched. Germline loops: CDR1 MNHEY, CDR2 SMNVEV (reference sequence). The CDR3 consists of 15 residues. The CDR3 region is CASSSTGDSYNEQFF. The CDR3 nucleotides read TGTGCCAGCAGTTCAACAGGGGACTCCTACAATGAGCAGTTCTTC.

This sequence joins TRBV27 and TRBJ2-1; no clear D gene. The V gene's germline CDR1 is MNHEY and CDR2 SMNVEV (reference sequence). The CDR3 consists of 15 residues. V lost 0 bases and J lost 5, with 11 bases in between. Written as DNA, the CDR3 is TGTGCCAGCAGTTTATCTTGGAGTAGCAACAATGAGCAGTTCTTC. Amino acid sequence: CASSLSWSSNNEQFF.

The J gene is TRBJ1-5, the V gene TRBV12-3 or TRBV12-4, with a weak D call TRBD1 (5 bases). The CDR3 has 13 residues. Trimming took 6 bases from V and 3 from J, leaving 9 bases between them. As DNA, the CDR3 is TGTGCCAGCAGAAACAGGAACAATCAGCCCCAGCATTTT. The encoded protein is CASRNRNNQPQHF.

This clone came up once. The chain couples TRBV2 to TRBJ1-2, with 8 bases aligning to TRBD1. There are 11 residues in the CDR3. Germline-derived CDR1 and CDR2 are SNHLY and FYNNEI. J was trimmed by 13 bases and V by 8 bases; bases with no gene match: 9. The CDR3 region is CASSAGGEGTF. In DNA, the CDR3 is TGTGCCAGCTCAGCAGGGGGCGAAGGCACCTTC.

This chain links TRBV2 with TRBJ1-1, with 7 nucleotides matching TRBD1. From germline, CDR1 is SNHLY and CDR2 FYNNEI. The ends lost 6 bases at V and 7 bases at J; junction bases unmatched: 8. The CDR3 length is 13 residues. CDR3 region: CASRTGIYYEAFF. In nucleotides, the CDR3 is TGTGCCAGCAGGACAGGGATATACTATGAAGCTTTCTTT.

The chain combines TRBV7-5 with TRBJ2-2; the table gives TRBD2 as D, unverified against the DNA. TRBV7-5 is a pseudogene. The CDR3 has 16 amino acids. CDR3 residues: CARSLVESTTIGELFF. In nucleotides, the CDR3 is TGTGCCAGAAGCTTAGTTGAGTCTACCACCATCGGGGAGCTGTTTTTT.

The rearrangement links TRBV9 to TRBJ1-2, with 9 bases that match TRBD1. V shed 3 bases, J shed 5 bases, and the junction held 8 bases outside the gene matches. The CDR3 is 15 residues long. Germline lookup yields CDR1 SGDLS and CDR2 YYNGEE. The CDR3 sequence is CASSGPGQGWYGYTF. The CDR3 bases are TGTGCCAGCAGCGGACCGGGACAGGGTTGGTATGGCTACACCTTC.

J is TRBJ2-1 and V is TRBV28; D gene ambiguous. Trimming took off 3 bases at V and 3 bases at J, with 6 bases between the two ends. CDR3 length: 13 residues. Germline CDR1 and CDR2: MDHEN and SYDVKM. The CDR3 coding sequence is TGTGCCAGCAGTTTTGGGGTCTACAATGAGCAGTTCTTC. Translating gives CASSFGVYNEQFF.

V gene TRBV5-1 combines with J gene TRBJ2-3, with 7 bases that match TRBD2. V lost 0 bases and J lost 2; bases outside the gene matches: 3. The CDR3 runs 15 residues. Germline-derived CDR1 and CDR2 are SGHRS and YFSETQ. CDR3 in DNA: TGCGCCAGCAGCTTGGTTGCGGGAGTCACAGATACGCAGTATTTT. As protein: CASSLVAGVTDTQYF.

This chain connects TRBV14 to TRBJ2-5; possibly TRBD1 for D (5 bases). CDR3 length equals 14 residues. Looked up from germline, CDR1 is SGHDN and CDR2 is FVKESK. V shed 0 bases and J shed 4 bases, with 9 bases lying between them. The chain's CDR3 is CASSQEERGETQYF. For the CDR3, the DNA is TGTGCCAGCAGCCAAGAGGAAAGGGGAGAGACCCAGTACTTC. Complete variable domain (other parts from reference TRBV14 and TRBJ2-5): EAGVTQFPSHSVIEKGQTVTLRCDPISGHDNLYWYRRVMGKEIKFLLHFVKESKQDESGMPNNRFLAERTGGTYSTLKVQPAELEDSGVYFCASSQEERGETQYFGPGTRLLVL.